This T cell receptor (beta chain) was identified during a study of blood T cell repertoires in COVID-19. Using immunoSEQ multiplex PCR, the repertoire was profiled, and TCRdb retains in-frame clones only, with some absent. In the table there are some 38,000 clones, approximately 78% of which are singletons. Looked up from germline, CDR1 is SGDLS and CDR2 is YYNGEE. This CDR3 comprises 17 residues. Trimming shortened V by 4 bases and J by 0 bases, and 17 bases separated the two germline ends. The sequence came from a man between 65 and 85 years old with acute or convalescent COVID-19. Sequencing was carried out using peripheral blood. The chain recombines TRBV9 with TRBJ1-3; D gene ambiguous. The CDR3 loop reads CASSPTSGSYSGNTIYF. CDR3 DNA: TGTGCCAGCAGCCCAACCTCGGGGTCCTACTCTGGAAACACCATATATTTT. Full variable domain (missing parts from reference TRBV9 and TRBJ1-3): DSGVTQTPKHLITATGQRVTLRCSPRSGDLSVYWYQQSLDQGLQFLIQYYNGEERAKGNILERFSAQQFPDLHSELNLSSLELGDSALYFCASSPTSGSYSGNTIYFGEGSWLTVV.